These 10 T cell receptor beta chains share one sample of origin, sequenced in a study of neurological immune-mediated disorders (dated by TCRdb to the late 2010s). Library prep was done by 5' RACE. Reads for this sample came from an Illumina HiSeq 2500. The public reads were run again by TCRdb, first through fastp at Q25 and then through MiXCR, and only productive beta chains were kept. Rows are combined by CDR3 protein, so each entry shows the most common genes and DNA. This sample gives about 60,000 distinct CDR3 sequences in total; about 3.3% of them show up just once. The ten largest clones represent 6% to 9% of the sample. The sample was PBMCs. The receptor set was obtained from a woman aged 55-70 years with multiple sclerosis.

In its sample, this clonotype was seen many times. The V call is TRBV29-1, the J call TRBJ2-1; D perhaps matches TRBD2 (5 bases). The CDR3 consists of 12 residues. From germline, CDR1 is SQVTM and CDR2 ANQGSEA. Trimming removed 8 bases at V and 11 bases at J, with 19 bases between. CDR3 amino acids: CSIRPGKLKQFF. The CDR3 nucleotides are TGCAGCATTAGACCCGGGAAACTTAAGCAGTTCTTC.

By share, this clonotype counts as medium-sized. The chain couples TRBV3-1 to TRBJ1-3; D not resolved. V was cut by 0 bases and J by 4 bases, with 4 bases left in between. This CDR3 spans 13 amino acids. Looked up from germline, CDR1 is LGHDT and CDR2 is YNNKEL (reference sequence). In DNA form, the CDR3 reads TGTGCCAGCAGCCAAGATGAAGGAAACACCATATATTTT. This translates into CASSQDEGNTIYF.

The chain employs TRBV10-2 and TRBJ2-3; weak D call: TRBD2 (6 bases). This CDR3 spans 15 amino acids. V was pared by 6 bases and J by 4 bases, with 17 bases between. CDR1 is WSHSY and CDR2 is SAAADI in the germline V gene. For the CDR3, the DNA is TGCGCCAGCAGAATCGGGGGATACGAGCCAGATACGCAGTATTTT. This sequence encodes CASRIGGYEPDTQYF.

This clonotype was counted many times. The chain uses TRBV7-2 and TRBJ1-4, with a possible D match to TRBD1 (5 bases). CDR1 is SGHTA, CDR2 FQGNSA, per germline. Trimming shortened V by 4 bases and J by 10 bases, and 10 bases separated the two germline ends. The CDR3 consists of 12 residues. The CDR3 sequence: CASSSGGGKLFF. The CDR3 bases are TGTGCCAGCAGCTCGGGGGGAGGAAAACTGTTTTTT.

Many counts were recorded for this clonotype. V gene TRBV7-2 combines with J gene TRBJ1-2; TRBD1 might be the D (5 bases). Germline assignment: CDR1 SGHTA and CDR2 FQGNSA. This CDR3 spans 14 amino acids. V was shortened by 0 bases and J by 4 bases, with 9 bases between the two germline ends. The CDR3 loop is CASSLARGSYGYTF. The CDR3 DNA reads TGTGCCAGCAGCTTAGCGCGGGGGTCCTATGGCTACACCTTC.

This clonotype was seen repeatedly, ten times or more. This chain uses TRBV5-6 with TRBJ2-7, with 8 nucleotides matching TRBD1. The V and J ends lost 4 bases and 1 base, in that order; junction bases with no gene match: 4. Per germline, CDR1 SGHDT and CDR2 YYEEEE. CDR3 length: 14 amino acids. The CDR3 DNA reads as TGTGCCAGCAGCCCAGGACAGGGATCCTACGAGCAGTACTTC. Translating gives CASSPGQGSYEQYF.

The sample holds a few counts of this clonotype. A much larger clone is a single base away; this may be a read error. V is TRBV10-2 and J is TRBJ1-5; D remains unclear. The CDR3 is 12 residues long. Germline loops: CDR1 WSHSY, CDR2 SAAADI. CDR3 DNA: TGCGACAGCAGTGAGTCGGGACAGCCCCAGCATTTT. Translating gives CDSSESGQPQHF.

This clonotype was seen ten or more times. The chain couples TRBV5-1 to TRBJ2-7; TRBD1 is a possible D gene (5 bases). The CDR3 has 15 amino acids. The V gene's germline CDR1 is SGHRS and CDR2 YFSETQ. The V end was cut by 1 base, the J end by 4 bases, with 15 bases between. Written as DNA, the CDR3 is TGCGCCAGCAGCTTGAGCCCAGGGCCCTGGTACGAGCAGTACTTC. It translates to CASSLSPGPWYEQYF.

The rearrangement uses TRBV7-8 and TRBJ2-4; D perhaps matches TRBD2 (6 bases). Trimming removed 1 base from V and 6 bases from J, with 10 bases in between. CDR1 is SGHVS and CDR2 is FQNEAQ in the germline V gene. The CDR3 is 14 residues long. CDR3 in DNA: TGTGCCAGCAGCTTAGTTTCCGGGGGAAACATTCAGTACTTC. The encoded protein is CASSLVSGGNIQYF.

This clonotype was counted a few times. The genes are TRBV10-3 and TRBJ2-1; TRBD2 matches 12 bases. CDR1 and CDR2 from the germline V gene are ENHRY and SYGVKD. With V trimmed by 10 bases and J by 5 bases, 3 bases remained unmatched. CDR3 length: 13 residues. The CDR3 region has the DNA TGTGCCACCTCTAGCGGGAGGGACAATGAGCAGTTCTTC. The encoded protein is CATSSGRDNEQFF.